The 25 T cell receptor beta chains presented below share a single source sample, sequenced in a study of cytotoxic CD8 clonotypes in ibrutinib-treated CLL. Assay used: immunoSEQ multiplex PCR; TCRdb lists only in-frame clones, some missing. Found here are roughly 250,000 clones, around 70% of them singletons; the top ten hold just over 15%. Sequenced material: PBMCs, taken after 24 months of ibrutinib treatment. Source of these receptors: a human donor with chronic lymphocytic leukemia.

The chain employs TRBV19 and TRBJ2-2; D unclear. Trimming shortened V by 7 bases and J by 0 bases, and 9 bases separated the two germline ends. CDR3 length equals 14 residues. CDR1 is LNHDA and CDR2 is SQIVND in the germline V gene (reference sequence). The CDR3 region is CASKKETNTGELFF. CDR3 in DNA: TGTGCCAGTAAGAAGGAGACGAACACCGGGGAGCTGTTTTTT.

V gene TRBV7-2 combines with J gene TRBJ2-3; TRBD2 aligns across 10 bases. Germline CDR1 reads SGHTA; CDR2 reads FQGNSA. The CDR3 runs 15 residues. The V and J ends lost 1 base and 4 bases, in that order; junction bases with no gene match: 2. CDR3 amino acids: CASSLGTSGSDTQYF. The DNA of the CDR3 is TGTGCCAGCAGCTTAGGGACTAGCGGATCAGATACGCAGTATTTT.

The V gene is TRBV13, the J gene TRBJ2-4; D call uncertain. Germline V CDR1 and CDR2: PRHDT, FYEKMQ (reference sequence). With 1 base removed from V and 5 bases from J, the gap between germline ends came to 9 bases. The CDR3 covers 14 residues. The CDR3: CASSLEGLENIQYF. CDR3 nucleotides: TGTGCCAGCAGCTTAGAGGGTTTAGAAAACATTCAGTACTTC.

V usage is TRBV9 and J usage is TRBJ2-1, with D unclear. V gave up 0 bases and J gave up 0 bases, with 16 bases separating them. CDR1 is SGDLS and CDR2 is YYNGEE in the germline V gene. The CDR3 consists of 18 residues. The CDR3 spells CASSVDKWGFSSYNEQFF. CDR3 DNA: TGTGCCAGCAGCGTAGATAAGTGGGGATTTAGCTCCTACAATGAGCAGTTCTTC.

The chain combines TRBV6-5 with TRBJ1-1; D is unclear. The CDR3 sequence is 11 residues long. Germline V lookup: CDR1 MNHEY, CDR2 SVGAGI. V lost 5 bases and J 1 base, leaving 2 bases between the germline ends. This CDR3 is CASSGNTEAFF. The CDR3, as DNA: TGTGCCAGCAGTGGGAACACTGAAGCTTTCTTT.

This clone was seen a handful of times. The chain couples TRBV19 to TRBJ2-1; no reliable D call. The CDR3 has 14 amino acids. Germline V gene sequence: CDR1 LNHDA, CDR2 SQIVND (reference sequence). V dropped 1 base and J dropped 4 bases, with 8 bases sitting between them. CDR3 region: CASSIGLNYNEQFF. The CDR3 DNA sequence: TGTGCCAGTAGTATAGGGCTTAATTACAATGAGCAGTTCTTC.

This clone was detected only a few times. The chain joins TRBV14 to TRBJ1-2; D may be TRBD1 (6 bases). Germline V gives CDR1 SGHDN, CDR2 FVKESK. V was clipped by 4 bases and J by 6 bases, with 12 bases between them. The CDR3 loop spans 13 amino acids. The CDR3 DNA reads TGTGCCAGCAGCCCTAGGACAGCGGATGGCTACACCTTC. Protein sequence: CASSPRTADGYTF.

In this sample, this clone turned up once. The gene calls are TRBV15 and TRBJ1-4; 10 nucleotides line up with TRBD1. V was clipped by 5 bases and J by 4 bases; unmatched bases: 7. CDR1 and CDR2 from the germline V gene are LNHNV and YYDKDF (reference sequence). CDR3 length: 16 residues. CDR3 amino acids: CATSAPRDRGNEKLFF. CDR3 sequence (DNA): TGTGCCACCAGCGCCCCCCGGGACAGGGGTAATGAAAAACTGTTTTTT.

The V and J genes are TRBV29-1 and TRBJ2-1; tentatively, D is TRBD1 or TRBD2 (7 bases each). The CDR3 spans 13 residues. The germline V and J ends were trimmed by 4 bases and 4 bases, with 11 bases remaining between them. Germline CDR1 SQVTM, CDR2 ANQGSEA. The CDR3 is CSVARGGYNEQFF. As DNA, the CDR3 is TGCAGCGTTGCCAGGGGGGGTTACAATGAGCAGTTCTTC.

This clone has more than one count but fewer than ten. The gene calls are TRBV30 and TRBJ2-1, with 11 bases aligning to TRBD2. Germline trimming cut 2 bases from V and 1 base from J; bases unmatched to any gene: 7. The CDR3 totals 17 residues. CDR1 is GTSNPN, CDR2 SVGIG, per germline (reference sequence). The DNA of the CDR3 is TGTGCCTGGAGTCATTCAACTAGCGGGAGATCCTACAATGAGCAGTTCTTC. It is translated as CAWSHSTSGRSYNEQFF. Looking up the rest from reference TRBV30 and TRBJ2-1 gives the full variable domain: SQTIHQWPATLVQPVGSPLSLECTVEGTSNPNLYWYRQAAGRGLQLLFYSVGIGQISSEVPQNLSASRPQDRQFILSSKKLLLSDSGFYLCAWSHSTSGRSYNEQFFGPGTRLTVL.

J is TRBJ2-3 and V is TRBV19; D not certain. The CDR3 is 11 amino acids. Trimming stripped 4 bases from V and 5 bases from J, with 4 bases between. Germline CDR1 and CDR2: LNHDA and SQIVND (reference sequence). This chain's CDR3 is CASSRLDTQYF. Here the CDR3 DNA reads TGTGCCAGTAGTAGGTTAGATACGCAGTATTTT.

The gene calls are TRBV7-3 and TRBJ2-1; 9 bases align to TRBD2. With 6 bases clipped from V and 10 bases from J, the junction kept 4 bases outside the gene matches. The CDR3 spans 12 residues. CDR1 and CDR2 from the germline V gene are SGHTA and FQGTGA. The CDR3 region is CASSSTSGEQFF. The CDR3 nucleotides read TGTGCCAGCAGTTCGACTAGCGGCGAGCAGTTCTTC. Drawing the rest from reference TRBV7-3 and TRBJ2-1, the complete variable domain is GAGVSQTPSNKVTEKGKYVELRCDPISGHTALYWYRQSLGQGPEFLIYFQGTGAADDSGLPNDRFFAVRPEGSVSTLKIQRTERGDSAVYLCASSSTSGEQFFGPGTRLTVL.

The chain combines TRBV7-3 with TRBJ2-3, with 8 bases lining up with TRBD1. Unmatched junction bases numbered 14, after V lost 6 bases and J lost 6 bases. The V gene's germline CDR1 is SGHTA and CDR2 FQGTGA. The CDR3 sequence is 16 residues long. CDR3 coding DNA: TGTGCCAGCAGTATAGGACAGGGAGGTTTTGTGGATACGCAGTATTTT. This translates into CASSIGQGGFVDTQYF.

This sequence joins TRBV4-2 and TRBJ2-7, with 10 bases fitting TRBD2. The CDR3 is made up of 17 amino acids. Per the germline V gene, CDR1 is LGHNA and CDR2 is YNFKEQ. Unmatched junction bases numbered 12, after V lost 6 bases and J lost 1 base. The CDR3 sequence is CASSHLASGLASYEQYF. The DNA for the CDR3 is TGTGCCAGCAGTCATTTGGCCTCGGGACTAGCGTCCTACGAGCAGTACTTC.

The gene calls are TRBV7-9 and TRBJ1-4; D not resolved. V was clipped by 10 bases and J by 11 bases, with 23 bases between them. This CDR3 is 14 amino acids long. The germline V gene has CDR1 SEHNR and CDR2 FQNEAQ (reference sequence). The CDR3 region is CAITPLEEPEKLFF. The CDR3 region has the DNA TGTGCCATCACTCCCCTGGAAGAACCCGAGAAACTGTTTTTT.

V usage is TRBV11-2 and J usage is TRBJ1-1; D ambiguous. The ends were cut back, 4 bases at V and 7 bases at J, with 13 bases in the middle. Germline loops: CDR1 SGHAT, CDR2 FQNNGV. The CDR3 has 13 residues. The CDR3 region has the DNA TGTGCCAGCAGCTCCCCCTCCCAGTTTGAAGCTTTCTTT. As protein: CASSSPSQFEAFF.

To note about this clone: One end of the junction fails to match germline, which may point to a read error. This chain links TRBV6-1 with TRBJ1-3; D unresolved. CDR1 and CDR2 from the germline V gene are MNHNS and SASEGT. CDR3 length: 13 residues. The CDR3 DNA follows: TGTGCCAGCAGTGACACAAACGGAAACAGCATATATTTT. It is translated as CASSDTNGNSIYF.

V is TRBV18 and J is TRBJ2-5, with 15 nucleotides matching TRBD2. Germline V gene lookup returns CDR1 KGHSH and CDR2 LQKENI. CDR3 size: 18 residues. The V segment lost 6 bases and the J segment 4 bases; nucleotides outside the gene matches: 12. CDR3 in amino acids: CASSLGLAGGPTAETQYF. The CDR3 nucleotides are TGTGCCAGCTCCCTAGGACTAGCGGGAGGGCCGACGGCAGAGACCCAGTACTTC.

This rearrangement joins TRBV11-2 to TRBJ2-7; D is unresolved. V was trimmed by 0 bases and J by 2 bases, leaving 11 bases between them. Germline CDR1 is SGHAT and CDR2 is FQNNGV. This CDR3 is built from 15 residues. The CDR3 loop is CASSLDSGMTYEQYF. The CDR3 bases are TGTGCCAGCAGCTTAGATTCAGGCATGACCTACGAGCAGTACTTC.

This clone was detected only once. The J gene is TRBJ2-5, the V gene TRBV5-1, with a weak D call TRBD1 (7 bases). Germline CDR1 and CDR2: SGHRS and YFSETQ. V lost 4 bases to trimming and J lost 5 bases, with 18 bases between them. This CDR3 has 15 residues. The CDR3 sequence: CASSLDREEGETQYF. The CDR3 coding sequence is TGCGCCAGCAGCCTAGACAGGGAGGAGGGGGAGACCCAGTACTTC.

CDR3 nucleotide sequence: TGTGCCAGCAGGCTTAGTGGAGCCGAGACCCAGTACTTC. Amino acid sequence: CASRLSGAETQYF. V gene TRBV6-5 combines with J gene TRBJ2-5, with D hard to call. The CDR3 has 13 residues. Germline V gene sequence: CDR1 MNHEY, CDR2 SVGAGI. V gave up 6 bases and J gave up 5 bases, with 13 bases separating them.

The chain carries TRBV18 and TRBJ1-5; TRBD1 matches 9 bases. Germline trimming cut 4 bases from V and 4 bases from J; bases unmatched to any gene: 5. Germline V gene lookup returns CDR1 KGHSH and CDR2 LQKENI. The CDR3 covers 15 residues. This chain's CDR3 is CASSQTGGFNQPQHF. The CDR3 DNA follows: TGTGCCAGCTCACAAACAGGGGGCTTTAATCAGCCCCAGCATTTT.

The CDR3 bases are TGTGCCAGCAGCTTAACTTGGGGTGGGAACACTGAAGCTTTCTTT. It translates to CASSLTWGGNTEAFF. This chain links TRBV7-3 with TRBJ1-1, with D unclear. V lost 0 bases and J lost 1, with 9 bases in between. The CDR3 runs to 15 residues. Germline CDR1 and CDR2: SGHTA and FQGTGA. The full variable domain, with the rest looked up from reference TRBV7-3 and TRBJ1-1, is GAGVSQTPSNKVTEKGKYVELRCDPISGHTALYWYRQSLGQGPEFLIYFQGTGAADDSGLPNDRFFAVRPEGSVSTLKIQRTERGDSAVYLCASSLTWGGNTEAFFGQGTRLTVV.

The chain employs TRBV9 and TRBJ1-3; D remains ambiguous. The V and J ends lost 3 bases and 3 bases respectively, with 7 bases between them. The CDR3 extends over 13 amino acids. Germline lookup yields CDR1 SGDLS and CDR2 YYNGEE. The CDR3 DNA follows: TGTGCCAGCAGCGCCGACTTTGGAAACACCATATATTTT. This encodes CASSADFGNTIYF.

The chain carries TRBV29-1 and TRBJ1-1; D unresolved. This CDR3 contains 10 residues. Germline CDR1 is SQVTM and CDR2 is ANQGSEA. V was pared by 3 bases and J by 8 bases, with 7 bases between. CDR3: CSVEREEAFF. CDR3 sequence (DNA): TGCAGCGTTGAGAGGGAGGAAGCTTTCTTT.